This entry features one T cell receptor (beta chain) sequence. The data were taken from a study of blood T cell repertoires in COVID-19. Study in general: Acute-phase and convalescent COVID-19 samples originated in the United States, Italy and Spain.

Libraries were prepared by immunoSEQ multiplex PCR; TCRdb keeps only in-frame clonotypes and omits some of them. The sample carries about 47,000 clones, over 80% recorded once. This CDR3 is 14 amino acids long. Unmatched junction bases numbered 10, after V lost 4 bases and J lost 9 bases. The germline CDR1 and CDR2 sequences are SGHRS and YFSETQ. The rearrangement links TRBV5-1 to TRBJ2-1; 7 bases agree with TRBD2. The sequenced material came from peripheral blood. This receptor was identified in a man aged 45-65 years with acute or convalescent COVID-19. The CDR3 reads CASSTGLGRSEQFF. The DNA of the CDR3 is TGCGCCAGCAGCACCGGACTAGGGAGGAGTGAGCAGTTCTTC. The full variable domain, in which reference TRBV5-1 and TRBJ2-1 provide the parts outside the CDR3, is KAGVTQTPRYLIKTRGQQVTLSCSPISGHRSVSWYQQTPGQGLQFLFEYFSETQRNKGNFPGRFSGRQFSNSRSEMNVSTLELGDSALYLCASSTGLGRSEQFFGPGTRLTVL.